This T cell receptor (beta chain) was obtained from a study of Graves' ophthalmopathy and Graves' hyperthyroidism. Overall study context: At initial diagnosis, peripheral blood was obtained, and this preceded any treatment. Study outcomes and limitations: Among thyroid clonotypes expanded above 0.001 frequency, most also appeared in blood.

TCR beta CDR3 amplification used RNA transcripts. First-round RT-PCR relied on HTBI primers, and a second-round multiplex PCR came next. TCRdb analysed the multiplex PCR reads with MiXCR anew, one entry per CDR3 protein. The data contain about 400,000 distinct CDR3 sequences, about 16% of them singletons. This clonotype occurred many times. Its antigen is unidentified. J lost 6 bases, V lost 6 bases, and 8 bases had no gene match. The CDR3 sequence is 13 residues long. Germline CDR1 is DFQATT and CDR2 is SNEGSKA (reference sequence). This TCR was sampled from a woman under 30 with Graves' ophthalmopathy. Sequenced input: peripheral blood. This sequence joins TRBV20-1 and TRBJ2-7, with TRBD1 identical over 10 bases. The CDR3 nucleotides read TGCAGTGCCGGACAGGGGGATCCATTCGAGCAGTACTTC. Its protein product is CSAGQGDPFEQYF.